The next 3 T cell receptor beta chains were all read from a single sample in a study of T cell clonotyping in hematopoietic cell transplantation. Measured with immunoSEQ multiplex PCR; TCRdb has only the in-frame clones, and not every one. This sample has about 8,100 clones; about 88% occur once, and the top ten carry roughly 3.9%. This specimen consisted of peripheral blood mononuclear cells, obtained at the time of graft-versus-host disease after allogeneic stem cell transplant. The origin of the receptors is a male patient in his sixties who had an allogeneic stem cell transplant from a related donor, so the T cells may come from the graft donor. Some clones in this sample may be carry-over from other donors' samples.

CDR3 protein: CASSPLASTDTQYF. The CDR3 DNA follows: TGTGCCAGCAGTCCTTTAGCTTCGACAGATACGCAGTATTTT. The chain couples TRBV6-6 to TRBJ2-3, with D unresolved. Germline loops: CDR1 MNHNY, CDR2 SVGAGI (reference sequence). Trimming left V 5 bases short and J 3 bases short, with 12 bases between. The CDR3 runs to 14 residues.

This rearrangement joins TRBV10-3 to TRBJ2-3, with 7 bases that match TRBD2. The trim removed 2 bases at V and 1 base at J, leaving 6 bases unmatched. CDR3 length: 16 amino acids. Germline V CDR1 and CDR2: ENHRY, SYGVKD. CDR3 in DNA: TGTGCCATCAGTGAGGGTAGCGGGTCCCGCACAGATACGCAGTATTTT. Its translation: CAISEGSGSRTDTQYF.

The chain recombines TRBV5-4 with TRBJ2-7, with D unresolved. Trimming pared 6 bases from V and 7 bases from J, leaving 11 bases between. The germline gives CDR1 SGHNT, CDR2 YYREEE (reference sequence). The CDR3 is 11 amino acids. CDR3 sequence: CASTSFGEQYF. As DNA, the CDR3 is TGTGCCAGCACCTCGTTTGGGGAGCAGTACTTC.